One and the same sample provided the 27 T cell receptor beta chains below, sequenced in a study of blood T cells in healthy people across ages. Primed by a sample-barcoded 5' primer and a J-beta primer mix, a second PCR proceeded for 7 to 11 cycles. TCRdb itself ran the 5' RACE reads through MiXCR, one entry per CDR3 protein. Of 450,000 to 600,000 distinct CDR3 sequences listed, about 28% are singletons. The same data also contributed to another study, on T cells of mothers and their children.

Sequencing was carried out using blood. The receptors derive from a boy between 2 and 10 years old in good health.

This clonotype was observed a few times. The chain carries TRBV28 and TRBJ2-7; possibly TRBD1 or TRBD2 for D (6 bases each). Germline values: CDR1 MDHEN, CDR2 SYDVKM. Trimming stripped 4 bases from V and 2 bases from J, with 18 bases between. The CDR3 extends over 16 amino acids. In DNA, the CDR3 is TGTGCCAGCAGTTATCCTTTGAGAAGGGGGGCCTACGAGCAGTACTTC. The encoded protein is CASSYPLRRGAYEQYF.

The rearrangement links TRBV2 to TRBJ2-1; unclear D gene. Germline CDR1 reads SNHLY; CDR2 reads FYNNEI. The CDR3 sequence is 12 residues long. With 3 bases removed from V and 0 bases from J, the gap between germline ends came to 0 bases. Here the CDR3 reads CASSDSYNEQFF. In nucleotides, the CDR3 is TGTGCCAGCAGTGACTCCTACAATGAGCAGTTCTTC. The whole variable domain, filled in from reference TRBV2 and TRBJ2-1, reads EPEVTQTPSHQVTQMGQEVILRCVPISNHLYFYWYRQILGQKVEFLVSFYNNEISEKSEIFDDQFSVERPDGSNFTLKIRSTKLEDSAMYFCASSDSYNEQFFGPGTRLTVL.

The V call is TRBV20-1, the J call TRBJ1-2, with D possibly being TRBD1 (5 bases). V was cut by 3 bases and J by 4 bases, with 12 bases left in between. CDR1 is DFQATT and CDR2 is SNEGSKA in the germline V gene (reference sequence). CDR3 length: 13 amino acids. The CDR3 reads CSASRQPAYGYTF. The DNA of the CDR3 is TGCAGTGCTAGTAGACAGCCTGCCTATGGCTACACCTTC.

Only a few counts were recorded for this clonotype. The gene calls are TRBV5-5 and TRBJ2-2, with a possible D match to TRBD2 (7 bases). Looked up from germline, CDR1 is SGHKS and CDR2 is YYEKEE (reference sequence). CDR3 size: 19 residues. Between the trimmed V and J ends, which lost 4 bases and 0 bases, there was a span of 22 bases. This CDR3 is CASSKRGGGGFANTGELFF. The CDR3 DNA is TGTGCCAGCAGCAAAAGGGGGGGCGGAGGGTTCGCGAACACCGGGGAGCTGTTTTTT.

The gene calls are TRBV7-8 and TRBJ2-5; 14 nucleotides match TRBD2. Germline V gives CDR1 SGHVS, CDR2 FQNEAQ. This CDR3 has 20 residues. V lost 5 bases and J lost 1; bases outside the gene matches: 15. The CDR3 nucleotides read TGTGCCAGCAGCCCGACCCGGACTAGCGGGGGGCCGAGGACCCAAGAGACCCAGTACTTC. Amino acid sequence: CASSPTRTSGGPRTQETQYF.

The rearrangement links TRBV10-3 to TRBJ1-6; 7 bases match TRBD1. Germline V CDR1 and CDR2: ENHRY, SYGVKD. The V and J ends lost 0 bases and 10 bases, in that order; junction bases with no gene match: 9. This CDR3 contains 16 residues. This CDR3 is CAISESMGRGGSPLHF. The CDR3 DNA is TGTGCCATCAGTGAGTCGATGGGCAGGGGGGGCTCACCCCTCCACTTT.

This sequence joins TRBV7-9 and TRBJ1-2; D is ambiguous. The V and J ends lost 5 bases and 3 bases respectively, with 13 bases between them. Germline V lookup: CDR1 SEHNR, CDR2 FQNEAQ (reference sequence). The CDR3 length is 14 residues. The CDR3 loop is CASSQQDSYYGYTF. DNA for the CDR3: TGTGCCAGCAGCCAACAAGACTCCTACTATGGCTACACCTTC.

This CDR3 reads CASSIATGGLYNEQFF. The CDR3 DNA sequence: TGTGCCAGTAGTATTGCTACGGGAGGGCTATACAATGAGCAGTTCTTC. The V call is TRBV19, the J call TRBJ2-1, with 8 bases aligning to TRBD2. V dropped 3 bases and J dropped 4; count of bases not matched to a gene: 8. Germline-derived CDR1 and CDR2 are LNHDA and SQIVND (reference sequence). This CDR3 comprises 16 residues.

This clonotype was detected only a few times. The chain uses TRBV6-1 and TRBJ2-7; D possibly corresponds to TRBD1 (5 bases). V lost 4 bases and J lost 2, with 9 bases in between. CDR3 length: 13 amino acids. Germline lookup yields CDR1 MNHNS and CDR2 SASEGT. The DNA of the CDR3 is TGTGCCAGCAGTGCACAGGCTCCCTACGAGCAGTACTTC. Amino acids: CASSAQAPYEQYF.

The genes are TRBV4-3 and TRBJ2-5; D assignment may be TRBD1 or TRBD2 (6 bases each). The CDR3 is 15 residues long. Trimming shortened V by 5 bases and J by 4 bases, and 17 bases separated the two germline ends. Germline V gene sequence: CDR1 LGHNA, CDR2 YSLEER. The CDR3 coding sequence is TGCGCCAGCAGCGAGGTCCGGAGGGGGACAGAGACCCAGTACTTC. Translated, it gives CASSEVRRGTETQYF.

The chain couples TRBV27 to TRBJ2-1, with 7 bases fitting TRBD1. Germline values: CDR1 MNHEY, CDR2 SMNVEV (reference sequence). The CDR3 loop spans 15 amino acids. V trimming: 7 bases; J trimming: 0 bases; junction bases outside the gene matches: 6. The CDR3 DNA reads TGTGCCAGCAATCTACAGGGGAGCTCCTACAATGAGCAGTTCTTC. Translated: CASNLQGSSYNEQFF.

This clonotype was observed a few times. Here the CDR3 reads CASSPHPTGVVYF. In nucleotides, the CDR3 is TGTGCCAGCAGCCCCCACCCTACGGGAGTCGTATACTTC. The chain combines TRBV7-9 with TRBJ2-5, with D perhaps TRBD2 (6 bases). Germline V gives CDR1 SEHNR, CDR2 FQNEAQ (reference sequence). The CDR3 is 13 residues long. The V gene lost 5 bases and the J gene lost 14 bases, with 21 bases spanning the gap.

This chain uses TRBV24-1 with TRBJ1-1; 7 bases fit TRBD1. The J segment lost 1 base and the V segment lost 3 bases, leaving 4 bases of the junction unmatched. CDR3 size: 15 residues. Germline V gene data show CDR1 as KGHDR and CDR2 as SFDVKD. The CDR3 coding sequence is TGTGCCACCAGTGATCCGAGGACAGGGAACACTGAAGCTTTCTTT. Amino acids: CATSDPRTGNTEAFF.

This clonotype appeared many times. The rearrangement uses TRBV6-6 and TRBJ2-2; the D is unclear. CDR1 is MNHNY and CDR2 is SVGAGI in the germline V gene (reference sequence). Trimming cost V 2 bases and J 1 base, with 8 bases left between them. The CDR3 extends over 15 amino acids. CDR3 loop: CASSYRVENTGELFF. The CDR3, as DNA: TGTGCCAGCAGTTACAGGGTTGAGAACACCGGGGAGCTGTTTTTT.

This clonotype was found a few times. V is TRBV20-1 and J is TRBJ2-3, with a weak D call TRBD2 (5 bases). The V and J ends lost 3 bases and 4 bases respectively, with 17 bases between them. Per germline, CDR1 DFQATT and CDR2 SNEGSKA (reference sequence). The CDR3 sequence is 15 residues long. This CDR3 reads CSASLPGADSDTQYF. The CDR3 nucleotides are TGCAGTGCTAGTTTGCCTGGAGCGGACTCAGATACGCAGTATTTT.

This clonotype was seen more than once but under ten times. The V call is TRBV5-1, the J call TRBJ2-6, with D maybe TRBD1 (6 bases). Germline CDR1 and CDR2: SGHRS and YFSETQ. Trimming stripped 0 bases from V and 4 bases from J, with 11 bases between. The CDR3 runs to 16 residues. Here the CDR3 DNA reads TGCGCCAGCAGCTTGGCTAGGGGGAGCGGGGCCAACGTCCTGACTTTC. Protein: CASSLARGSGANVLTF.

This clonotype was seen more than once but under ten times. This rearrangement joins TRBV6-5 to TRBJ2-6, with a weak D call TRBD2 (6 bases). Per the germline V gene, CDR1 is MNHEY and CDR2 is SVGAGI. The CDR3 length is 19 residues. V was shortened by 0 bases and J by 1 base, with 16 bases between the two germline ends. The CDR3 protein is CASSYSISGVGSGANVLTF. The DNA of the CDR3 is TGTGCCAGCAGTTACTCGATTTCGGGGGTAGGATCTGGGGCCAACGTCCTGACTTTC.

The chain joins TRBV29-1 to TRBJ2-1; 7 bases map to TRBD1. The end of the DNA is better explained by TRBJ2-7, so the J call may be wrong. This CDR3 contains 12 residues. CDR1 and CDR2 from the germline V gene are SQVTM and ANQGSEA. The CDR3 coding sequence is TGCAGCGGCCCCGACAGGGAATACGAGCAGTACTTC. It encodes CSGPDREYEQYF.

This clonotype was detected a few times. This chain uses TRBV27 with TRBJ1-2; weak D call: TRBD1 (5 bases). V dropped 6 bases and J dropped 4 bases, with 9 bases sitting between them. CDR3 length equals 12 residues. The germline CDR1 and CDR2 sequences are MNHEY and SMNVEV (reference sequence). The CDR3 sequence is CASRQAGYGYTF. CDR3 sequence (DNA): TGTGCCAGCAGACAGGCCGGCTATGGCTACACCTTC.

This clonotype was seen a few times. This chain uses TRBV12-3 or TRBV12-4 with TRBJ2-1; 9 bases map to TRBD2. V shed 5 bases, J shed 5 bases, and the junction held 4 bases outside the gene matches. The CDR3 has 14 amino acids. CDR3 amino acids: CASSRTSADNEQFF. In DNA, the CDR3 is TGTGCCAGCAGTCGGACTAGCGCCGACAATGAGCAGTTCTTC.

The chain uses TRBV10-3 and TRBJ2-7; 11 positions agree with TRBD2. The DNA matches TRBJ2-1 better at its end, which makes the J call doubtful. This CDR3 has 15 residues. Germline V gene sequence: CDR1 ENHRY, CDR2 SYGVKD. The CDR3 bases are TGTGCCATCAGCGCACTAGCGGGAGATGTAGGTGAGCAGTTCTTC. Translation gives CAISALAGDVGEQFF.

The chain carries TRBV18 and TRBJ2-7; weak D call: TRBD1 (5 bases). This CDR3 spans 14 amino acids. Trimming took off 0 bases at V and 1 base at J, with 7 bases between the two ends. Germline values: CDR1 KGHSH, CDR2 LQKENI. The CDR3 DNA is TGTGCCAGCTCACCACCAAAGGGGTCCTACGAGCAGTACTTC. Protein product: CASSPPKGSYEQYF.

J is TRBJ2-7 and V is TRBV9, with D possibly matching TRBD1 (6 bases). Germline loops: CDR1 SGDLS, CDR2 YYNGEE. V lost 0 bases and J 7 bases, leaving 11 bases between the germline ends. CDR3 length equals 13 residues. The CDR3 region has the DNA TGTGCCAGCAGCGTAGAGCTTCAGGGGGAGCAGTACTTC. It is translated as CASSVELQGEQYF.

The chain joins TRBV6-6 to TRBJ2-7, with TRBD2 matching 7 bases. CDR1 MNHNY and CDR2 SVGAGI come from the germline V gene (reference sequence). Germline trimming cut 0 bases from V and 6 bases from J; bases unmatched to any gene: 5. This CDR3 has 14 residues. CDR3 protein: CASSYSRGGLEQYF. For the CDR3, the DNA is TGTGCCAGCAGTTACTCGAGGGGAGGGCTCGAGCAGTACTTC.

This clonotype occurred many times. The genes are TRBV20-1 and TRBJ1-1, with a weak D call TRBD1 (6 bases). Germline CDR1 and CDR2: DFQATT and SNEGSKA (reference sequence). V gave up 6 bases and J gave up 0 bases, with 11 bases separating them. The CDR3 is 13 amino acids. CDR3 sequence: CSAAEGVNTEAFF. CDR3 bases: TGCAGTGCCGCGGAGGGGGTGAACACTGAAGCTTTCTTT.

V is TRBV20-1 and J is TRBJ2-5, with D possibly being TRBD1 or TRBD2 (5 bases each). Judging by the DNA end, TRBJ2-1 fits better; the J call may be wrong. This CDR3 has 13 residues. Germline V gene sequence: CDR1 DFQATT, CDR2 SNEGSKA (reference sequence). CDR3 loop: CSALGTAVNEQFF. The CDR3, as DNA: TGCAGTGCTCTCGGGACGGCTGTTAATGAGCAGTTCTTC.

There are a few counts of this clonotype. The chain carries TRBV7-9 and TRBJ2-5; 13 nucleotides agree with TRBD2. CDR3 length equals 16 residues. V was pared by 4 bases and J by 4 bases, with 6 bases of the junction left unmatched. Germline loops: CDR1 SEHNR, CDR2 FQNEAQ (reference sequence). The CDR3 region is CASSSGLAGEGETQYF. For the CDR3, the DNA is TGTGCCAGCAGCTCTGGACTAGCGGGAGAAGGAGAGACCCAGTACTTC.